This T cell receptor beta chain originates from a study of T cells in Graves' hyperthyroidism and ophthalmopathy. This CDR3 contains 12 residues. CDR1 and CDR2 from the germline V gene are SGHDT and YYEEEE. Concerning this clonotype itself: Sequence at one end of the junction differs from germline and may be a read error.

Amplification yielded TCR beta CDR3 regions, with RNA transcripts as the source. First-round RT-PCR of the TCR CDR3 relied on the HTBI primer set. TCRdb called the multiplex PCR reads again in MiXCR, with one record for every CDR3 protein. The profile shows around 60,000 distinct CDR3 sequences, just under 50% of them singletons. It was uncontrolled infection, other autoimmune disease, pregnancy or lactation that excluded patients. Based on clinical symptoms, serum thyroxine and TRAb, thyroid ultrasound and orbital computed tomography, diagnoses were reached. The TCR sequence derives from a woman between 25 and 40 years old with Graves' ophthalmopathy. The V and J genes are TRBV5-6 and TRBJ2-7, with 7 nucleotides matching TRBD1. Input material: blood. CDR3 in amino acids: CANSFRQGELYF. In nucleotides, the CDR3 is TGTGCCAACAGCTTCCGACAGGGCGAGCTGTACTTC.